This T cell receptor (beta chain) stems from a study of radiation and T cells in renal cell carcinoma. About this clone itself: Its antigen is not identified.

Overall study results and limits: In blood, top tumor clones expanded by 2 weeks, shrinking by 4.

Regarding time point: baseline pretreatment blood. As to treatment: 15 Gy SBRT to primary tumor, nephrectomy 4 weeks later. Profiling relied on immunoSEQ multiplex PCR, and the TCRdb table lists in-frame clones only, not all of them. The data contain 45,000 or so clones, roughly 80% of them singletons. This TCR was recovered from a woman in her 70s with renal cell carcinoma. The sequences come from blood, collected from a patient whose treatment included radiotherapy and nephrectomy.

As DNA, the CDR3 is TGTGCCTGGAGGAAAGACAGATTTAAGGAGCAGTACTTC. Translating gives CAWRKDRFKEQYF. This chain links TRBV30 with TRBJ2-7, with D tentatively TRBD1 (5 bases). Trimming shortened V by 3 bases and J by 7 bases, and 16 bases separated the two germline ends. Germline CDR1 is GTSNPN and CDR2 is SVGIG (reference sequence). This CDR3 has 13 residues.